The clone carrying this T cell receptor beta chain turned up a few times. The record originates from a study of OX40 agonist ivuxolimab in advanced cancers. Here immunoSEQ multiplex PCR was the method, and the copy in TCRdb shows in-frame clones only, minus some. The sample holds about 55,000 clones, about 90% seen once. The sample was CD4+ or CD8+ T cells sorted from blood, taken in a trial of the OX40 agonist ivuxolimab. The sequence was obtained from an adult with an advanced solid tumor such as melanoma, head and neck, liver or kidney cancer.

The CDR3 loop is CASSSPDRHGYTF. DNA of the CDR3: TGTGCCAGCAGTTCGCCGGACAGGCATGGCTACACCTTC. This chain joins TRBV6-6 and TRBJ1-2, with TRBD1 matching 7 bases. CDR3 length: 13 amino acids. CDR1 is MNHNY and CDR2 is SVGAGI in the germline V gene (reference sequence). V was pared by 4 bases and J by 6 bases, with 5 bases of the junction left unmatched.